Listed below are T cell receptor beta chains from one sample, sequenced in a study of T cell repertoires in cytomegalovirus infection. TCRdb re-called the reads with MiXCR, one entry per CDR3 protein. Of 900,000 to 950,000 distinct CDR3 sequences detected, around 29% appear once; the ten largest clones hold 11% to 15%. For these TCRs, the target antigens are not known. The sequenced sample was cultured CD8+ T cells from PBMCs, obtained from culture after CMV antigen stimulation. These receptors were collected from a human donor in good health (CMV status not recorded). Some clones in this sample may be carry-over from other donors' samples. CDR3s leave out the opening cysteine and the closing phenylalanine or tryptophan.

v_gene	j_gene	CDR3aa
TRBV7-8	TRBJ1-6	ASSLSQAYNSPLH
TRBV12-3/TRBV12-4	TRBJ1-4	ASKRTGYAEKLF
TRBV7-9	TRBJ1-2	ASSPPAPLNYGYT
TRBV6-6	TRBJ1-1	ASTSFRGGTEAF
TRBV19	TRBJ1-6	ASSSSTGVHSPLH
TRBV2	TRBJ2-7	ASINTETEISYEQY
TRBV7-9	TRBJ1-5	ASSLGTGASYSNQPQH
TRBV4-1	TRBJ2-1	ASSLDRGLVNEQF
TRBV10-2	TRBJ1-2	ASSELTIGYGYT
TRBV3-1	TRBJ2-1	ASSQSSGAPDNEQF
TRBV5-5	TRBJ1-1	ASSSQGTNTEAF
TRBV19	TRBJ1-1	ATNRGAAEAF
TRBV7-2	TRBJ1-3	AISGPYSGNTIY
TRBV20-1	TRBJ1-1	SARDVQDTTEAF
TRBV7-9	TRBJ2-5	ASSPPYPLGGEKQETQY
TRBV7-2	TRBJ2-2	ATGGGSGGELF
TRBV6-1	TRBJ1-5	ASSVPGQAYSNQPQH
TRBV27	TRBJ1-1	ASSLGTGRTEAF
TRBV4-1	TRBJ1-2	ASSQGVPGLNGYT
TRBV7-2	TRBJ1-1	ASSLDFTEAF
TRBV5-1	TRBJ2-2	ASSLAAGENTGELF
TRBV18	TRBJ1-1	ASSPKRGGNTEAF
TRBV6-1	TRBJ1-2	VSSEALGQYGYT
TRBV28	TRBJ2-2	ASSPLWGTGAFRVHTGELF
TRBV7-6	TRBJ1-1	ASSYGGQLTEAF
TRBV7-8	TRBJ2-7	ASSYSTRTGGSYEQY
TRBV6-5	TRBJ2-1	ASSYLISRDTEQF
TRBV7-8	TRBJ1-2	ASSLAGTADGYT
TRBV19	TRBJ1-5	ASSIKGNQPQH
TRBV27	TRBJ1-1	ASLSWDGKNTEAF
TRBV2	TRBJ2-1	ASSEGWGQPYNEQF
TRBV2	TRBJ1-2	ASSEAGTWANYGYT
TRBV4-3	TRBJ2-4	ASSQDFQGAGWTKNIQY
TRBV7-8	TRBJ2-5	ASSLGAVAGEYYQETQY
TRBV12-3/TRBV12-4	TRBJ1-4	ASSISGGLREKLF
TRBV6-6	TRBJ2-1	ASSFEPGSKEKNEQF
TRBV11-2	TRBJ1-1	ANSTWRETEAF
TRBV25-1	TRBJ1-1	ASSEWSGEAF
TRBV7-2	TRBJ1-2	ASSSSQGLPPYGYT
TRBV7-9	TRBJ2-1	ASSTPTGTYNEQF
TRBV29-1	TRBJ2-1	SVVSGGALSYNEQF
TRBV12-3/TRBV12-4	TRBJ2-7	ASSFWTSGVRGEQY
TRBV7-3	TRBJ2-3	ASRPTSGATDTQY
TRBV28	TRBJ2-1	ASSAPPTGRSYNEQF
TRBV6-5	TRBJ2-1	ASSFEGQGIYNEQF
TRBV2	TRBJ1-6	ASSEGVNSPLH
TRBV6-1	TRBJ2-5	ASSAGTGFVDEVETQY
TRBV7-8	TRBJ2-1	ASSLGGSGGAGNEQF
TRBV18	TRBJ1-5	ASSPGQATNQPQH
TRBV7-9	TRBJ2-5	ASSNGWGGVAQETQY
TRBV7-2	TRBJ2-2	ASSLLEAGELF
TRBV2	TRBJ2-3	ASPTPGGPDTQY
TRBV27	TRBJ2-2	ASTTRGTGGTGELF
TRBV19	TRBJ1-5	ASSKSLGSNQPQH
TRBV5-6	TRBJ2-7	ASSPGAGSTYEQY
TRBV20-1	TRBJ1-2	SARDRDGYT
TRBV7-6	TRBJ2-2	ASSPREGLDTGELF
TRBV7-2	TRBJ2-7	ASSTSGGTYGQY
TRBV7-9	TRBJ2-5	ASSPVQGSEETQY
TRBV5-4	TRBJ2-3	ASSLASGYTDTQY